These 14 T cell receptor beta chains originate from one sample sequenced in a study of T cell responses to AZD1222 COVID-19 vaccine. The method was immunoSEQ multiplex PCR; TCRdb's version includes in-frame clones alone and lacks a portion of them. The sample lists 120,000 to 150,000 clones; under 95% were seen once. Here the sequenced sample was peripheral blood, taken on day 0 of AZD1222 vaccination. The receptors were sampled from an adult in good health.

V usage is TRBV10-3 and J usage is TRBJ2-1, with 7 nucleotides matching TRBD2. J lost 0 bases, V lost 8 bases, and 10 bases had no gene match. The CDR3 is made up of 16 amino acids. CDR1 and CDR2 (germline): ENHRY, SYGVKD. For the CDR3, the DNA is TGTGCCATCGGACTGCTAGCGGAGTCCTCCTACAATGAGCAGTTCTTC. This gives the protein CAIGLLAESSYNEQFF.

The CDR3 sequence: CASRDRGAAEETQYF. The CDR3 nucleotides read TGCGCCAGCAGGGATCGAGGGGCAGCCGAAGAGACCCAGTACTTC. The V and J genes are TRBV4-1 and TRBJ2-5; the D gene could be TRBD1 or TRBD2 (5 bases each). V was shortened by 6 bases and J by 3 bases, with 17 bases between the two germline ends. This CDR3 spans 15 amino acids. The germline CDR1 and CDR2 sequences are MGHRA and YSYEKL.

The gene calls are TRBV6-2 or TRBV6-3 and TRBJ1-5, with TRBD1 as a possible D gene (6 bases). Per the germline V gene, CDR1 is MNHEY and CDR2 is SVGEGT. V dropped 2 bases and J dropped 0 bases, with 11 bases sitting between them. CDR3 length: 16 amino acids. CDR3 bases: TGTGCCAGCAGTTACCCGTGGGACACTAGCAATCAGCCCCAGCATTTT. This codes for CASSYPWDTSNQPQHF.

This clone was recorded many times. One junction end disagrees with the germline gene, perhaps due to a read error. The chain recombines TRBV7-7 with TRBJ2-5, with a possible D match to TRBD1 (5 bases). There are 15 residues in the CDR3. Germline V gives CDR1 SSHAT, CDR2 FNYEAQ (reference sequence). CDR3 sequence reads: CASSFSRGTQETQYF. In nucleotides, the CDR3 is TGTGCTAGCAGCTTCTCTAGGGGTACCCAAGAGACCCAGTACTTC.

V is TRBV28 and J is TRBJ2-5, with D uncertain. Germline values: CDR1 MDHEN, CDR2 SYDVKM. Trimming cost V 6 bases and J 4 bases, with 15 bases left between them. CDR3 length equals 14 residues. The CDR3 sequence is CASRHSSLGETQYF. The CDR3 coding sequence is TGTGCCAGCAGACACAGCTCTCTGGGAGAGACCCAGTACTTC.

A note on this clone: This sample includes further DNA sequences coding for the same CDR3. V usage is TRBV12-3 or TRBV12-4 and J usage is TRBJ1-1; unclear D gene. Between the trimmed V and J ends, which lost 2 bases and 1 base, there was a span of 5 bases. The length of the CDR3 is 13 residues. CDR3 DNA sequence: TGTGCCAGCAGTTTATCAGGGAACACTGAAGCTTTCTTT. As protein: CASSLSGNTEAFF.

V gene TRBV5-8 combines with J gene TRBJ1-5, with 8 bases fitting TRBD1. Germline CDR1 is SGHTS and CDR2 is YDEGEE. The CDR3 has 16 amino acids. With 4 bases clipped from V and 1 base from J, the junction kept 7 bases outside the gene matches. CDR3 bases: TGTGCCAGCAGCAAGTCGACAGGGGCGAGCAATCAGCCCCAGCATTTT. This gives the protein CASSKSTGASNQPQHF.

The rearrangement joins TRBV7-9 to TRBJ2-5, with D possibly called TRBD1 or TRBD2 (6 bases each). Germline V gene data show CDR1 as SEHNR and CDR2 as FQNEAQ (reference sequence). This CDR3 contains 13 residues. Trimming shortened V by 5 bases and J by 5 bases, and 12 bases separated the two germline ends. In DNA, the CDR3 is TGTGCCAGCAGCCCCCGGGGGCCGGAGACCCAGTACTTC. Translating gives CASSPRGPETQYF.

The chain uses TRBV7-2 and TRBJ2-3; maybe TRBD2 (5 bases). The CDR3 contains 15 residues. Germline loops: CDR1 SGHTA, CDR2 FQGNSA. V lost 2 bases and J lost 4, with 13 bases in between. This CDR3 is CASSLRRLAPDTQYF. For the CDR3, the DNA is TGTGCCAGCAGCTTACGGCGTCTAGCCCCAGATACGCAGTATTTT.

The CDR3: CASSLSPGNNSPLHF. The CDR3 DNA follows: TGTGCCAGCAGTCTTTCCCCGGGGAATAATTCACCCCTCCACTTT. The chain uses TRBV27 and TRBJ1-6; unclear D gene. The CDR3 consists of 15 residues. Trimming pared 5 bases from V and 5 bases from J, leaving 13 bases between. Germline V gene lookup returns CDR1 MNHEY and CDR2 SMNVEV (reference sequence).

This clone has only one observation. This chain links TRBV19 with TRBJ1-4; 9 bases align to TRBD1. The V and J ends lost 5 bases and 4 bases, in that order; junction bases with no gene match: 5. Looked up from germline, CDR1 is LNHDA and CDR2 is SQIVND (reference sequence). This CDR3 has 15 residues. CDR3 DNA: TGTGCCAGTAGTGGGGACAGGGCCTATAATGAAAAACTGTTTTTT. Protein: CASSGDRAYNEKLFF. Drawing the rest from reference TRBV19 and TRBJ1-4, the complete variable domain is DGGITQSPKYLFRKEGQNVTLSCEQNLNHDAMYWYRQDPGQGLRLIYYSQIVNDFQKGDIAEGYSVSREKKESFPLTVTSAQKNPTAFYLCASSGDRAYNEKLFFGSGTQLSVL.

The chain recombines TRBV5-5 with TRBJ1-1; D perhaps matches TRBD1 (5 bases). Germline V gene data show CDR1 as SGHKS and CDR2 as YYEKEE (reference sequence). The CDR3 spans 15 residues. Trimming removed 7 bases at V and 2 bases at J, with 18 bases between. The CDR3 coding sequence is TGTGCCAGCTGGCCCCAGGGAGGGGACAACACTGAAGCTTTCTTT. Translated: CASWPQGGDNTEAFF.

The rearrangement joins TRBV19 to TRBJ2-7; tentative D call: TRBD1 (5 bases). This CDR3 is 13 amino acids long. Trimming pared 3 bases from V and 3 bases from J, leaving 9 bases between. Germline CDR1 is LNHDA and CDR2 is SQIVND (reference sequence). This CDR3 reads CASSISQGYEQYF. Written as DNA, the CDR3 is TGTGCCAGTAGTATTTCCCAGGGCTACGAGCAGTACTTC.

This rearrangement joins TRBV7-9 to TRBJ2-3; D gene ambiguous. The CDR3 is made up of 13 amino acids. The germline gives CDR1 SEHNR, CDR2 FQNEAQ (reference sequence). Trimming took 1 base from V and 6 from J, leaving 8 bases between them. The chain's CDR3 is CASSLVASDTQYF. The CDR3, as DNA: TGTGCCAGCAGCTTAGTGGCGAGTGATACGCAGTATTTT. Using reference TRBV7-9 and TRBJ2-3 for the parts outside the CDR3, the full variable domain is DTGVSQNPRHKITKRGQNVTFRCDPISEHNRLYWYRQTLGQGPEFLTYFQNEAQLEKSRLLSDRFSAERPKGSFSTLEIQRTEQGDSAMYLCASSLVASDTQYFGPGTRLTVL.